This T cell receptor (beta chain) stems from a study of blood T cells in healthy people across ages (dated by TCRdb to about 2015). With regard to the full study: In model experiments, template switching captured about one uniquely barcoded TCR beta cDNA molecule for every two T cells. Using deep sequencing normalized with unique cDNA molecular identifiers, the study measured how TCR beta repertoire diversity changes with age. The donors were divided into four age groups: young (average around 17 years), middle-aged (under 40), aged (roughly 60) and long-lived (82). Donors of different ages were randomly distributed across sequencing lanes to avoid experimental bias. Using the same blood draw, the study looked at two additional independent replicas of 1 million unique cDNA reads for two donors, one aged 18 to 29 and the other aged 80 or older. Summary of the overall study and its limitations: Observed TCR beta diversity correlated strongly with the percentage of naive T cells measured by flow cytometry. Bulk unsorted PBMC profiling prevented conclusive comparison of naive and antigen-experienced compartments. Compared with the aged group, the long-lived group had more naive CD4+ T cells, fewer expanded clones and increased TCR diversity, a pattern suggesting age selection. Estimates of total diversity from one million sequenced T cells were regarded as lower bounds and underestimates. Observed TCR beta diversity per million T cells fell roughly linearly with age, and a significant reduction was already apparent by age roughly 40. Because the CMV infection status of the donors was unknown, age-related changes in expanded clonotypes may potentially have been confounded.

Libraries were prepared through 5' RACE. Instrument used: Illumina HiSeq 2500. The second PCR ran for roughly 7 to 12 cycles and used a J-beta primer mix along with a sample-barcoded 5' primer. A unique molecular identifier was introduced onto each TCR beta cDNA molecule by a template-switch 5' adaptor carrying 12 random nucleotides. Each sample yielded at least 3 million CDR3-containing paired-end reads. First-strand cDNA synthesis was performed from all RNA using the Mint cDNA synthesis kit, with priming by a TRBC-specific oligonucleotide. After uracil-DNA glycosylase treatment, a first 18-cycle PCR used universal primers M1SS and BC2_uni_R on all cDNA. The authors processed their data as follows. Normalization of each sample was performed by random selection of 1 million high-quality reads, each carrying a distinct molecular identifier. Reads sharing molecular identifiers were discarded rather than binned into consensus sequences. MiTCR, with a Q25 quality threshold and the strictest error-elimination algorithm, was used for CDR3 identification, clonotype clustering and error correction. A nonparametric unseen species model with Euler transformation was used to estimate a lower bound on total TCR beta diversity. TCRdb reprocessing: public reads trimmed at Q25 with fastp, clones called with MiXCR, in-frame beta chains kept. Rows are combined by CDR3 protein, so each entry shows the most common genes and DNA. V and J calls and clone size were set by TCRdb, not the authors. The sample includes 1 million or so distinct CDR3 sequences, with more than 40% observed a single time. Under 20% of the sample belongs to the ten largest clones.

The donors were roughly 38 Caucasian individuals from Russia, aged roughly 6 to 100 years, who were systemically healthy. About 10 milliliters of peripheral blood were collected from each donor into EDTA-treated Vacutainer tubes. Ficoll-Paque density-gradient centrifugation was used to isolate PBMCs, with at least 7 million per sample. Trizol reagent was used to extract total RNA from the PBMCs, yielding at least 5.5 micrograms per sample. For every donor, flow cytometry on a PBMC aliquot measured the percentage of naive CD45RAhigh/CD27high T cells. In the case of this clonotype: Its antigen is unknown. No much larger clone exists at a distance of one base, and base qualities are not known.

Sequencing was performed on blood. This TCR was recovered from a woman aged 60 to 75 in good health.

CDR3 region: CASSFYGSRQETQYF. The nucleotide sequence reads as follows: TGTGCCAGCAGTTTTTATGGGAGTAGGCAAGAGACCCAGTACTTC. Rearrangement joined TRBV12-3 or TRBV12-4 to TRBJ2-5; TRBD2 is possibly the D segment (5 matching bases). A distance of 13 bases separates the germline ends of V and J, which lose 3 bases and 2 bases respectively. CDR3 length: 15 amino acids, cysteine to phenylalanine. Only the CDR3 portion is preserved as DNA: 45 bases, with reading frame beginning at the first base.